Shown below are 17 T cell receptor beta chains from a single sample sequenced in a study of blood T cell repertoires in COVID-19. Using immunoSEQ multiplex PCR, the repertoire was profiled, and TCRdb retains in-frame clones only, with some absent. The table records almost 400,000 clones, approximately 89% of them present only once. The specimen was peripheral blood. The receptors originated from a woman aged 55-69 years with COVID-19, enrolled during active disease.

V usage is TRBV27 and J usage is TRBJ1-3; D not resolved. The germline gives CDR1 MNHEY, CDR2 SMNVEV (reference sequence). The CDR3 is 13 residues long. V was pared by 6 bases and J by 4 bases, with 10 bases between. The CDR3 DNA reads TGTGCCAGCAGGAACGATGCGGGAAACACCATATATTTT. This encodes CASRNDAGNTIYF.

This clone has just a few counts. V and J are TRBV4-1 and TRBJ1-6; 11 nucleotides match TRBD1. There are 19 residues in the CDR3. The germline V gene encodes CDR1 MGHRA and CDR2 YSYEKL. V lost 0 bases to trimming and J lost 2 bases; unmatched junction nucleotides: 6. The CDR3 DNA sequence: TGCGCCAGCAGCCAAGATCCCCGGGGACAGGGGGCCTATAATTCACCCCTCCACTTT. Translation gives CASSQDPRGQGAYNSPLHF.

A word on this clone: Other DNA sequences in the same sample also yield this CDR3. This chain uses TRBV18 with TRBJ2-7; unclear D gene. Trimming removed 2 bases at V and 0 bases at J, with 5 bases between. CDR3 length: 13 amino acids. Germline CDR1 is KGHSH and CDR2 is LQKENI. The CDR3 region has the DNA TGTGCCAGCTCACCAACCAGCTCCTACGAGCAGTACTTC. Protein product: CASSPTSSYEQYF.

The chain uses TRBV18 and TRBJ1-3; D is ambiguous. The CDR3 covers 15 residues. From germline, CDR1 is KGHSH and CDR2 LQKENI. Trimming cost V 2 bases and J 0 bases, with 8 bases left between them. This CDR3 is CASSPDTNSGNTIYF. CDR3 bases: TGTGCCAGCTCACCAGACACCAACTCTGGAAACACCATATATTTT.

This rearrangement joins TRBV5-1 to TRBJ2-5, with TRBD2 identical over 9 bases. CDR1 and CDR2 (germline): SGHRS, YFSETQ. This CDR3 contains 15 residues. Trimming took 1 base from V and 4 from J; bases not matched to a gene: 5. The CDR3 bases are TGCGCCAGCAGCTTGTTTAGCGGGGGAGGAGAGACCCAGTACTTC. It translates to CASSLFSGGGETQYF.

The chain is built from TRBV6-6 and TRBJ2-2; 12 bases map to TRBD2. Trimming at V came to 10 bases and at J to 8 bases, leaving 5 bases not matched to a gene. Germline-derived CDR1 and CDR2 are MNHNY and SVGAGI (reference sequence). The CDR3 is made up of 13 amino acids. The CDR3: CATLAGGPGELFF. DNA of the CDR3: TGTGCCACCCTAGCGGGGGGGCCTGGGGAGCTGTTTTTT.

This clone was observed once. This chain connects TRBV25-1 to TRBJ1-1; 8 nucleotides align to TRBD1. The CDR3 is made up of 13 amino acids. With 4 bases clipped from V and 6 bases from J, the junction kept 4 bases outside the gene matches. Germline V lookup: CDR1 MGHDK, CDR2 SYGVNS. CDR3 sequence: CASSGTGSPEAFF. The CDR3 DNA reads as TGTGCCAGCAGTGGGACAGGGTCGCCTGAAGCTTTCTTT. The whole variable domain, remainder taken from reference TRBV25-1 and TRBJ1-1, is EADIYQTPRYLVIGTGKKITLECSQTMGHDKMYWYQQDPGMELHLIHYSYGVNSTEKGDLSSESTVSRIRTEHFPLTLESARPSHTSQYLCASSGTGSPEAFFGQGTRLTVV.

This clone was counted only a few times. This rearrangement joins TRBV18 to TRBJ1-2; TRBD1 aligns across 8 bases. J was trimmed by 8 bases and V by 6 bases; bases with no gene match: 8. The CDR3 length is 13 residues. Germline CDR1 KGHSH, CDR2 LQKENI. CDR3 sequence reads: CASSPGGWDGYTF. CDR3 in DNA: TGTGCCAGCTCCCCAGGGGGCTGGGACGGCTACACCTTC.

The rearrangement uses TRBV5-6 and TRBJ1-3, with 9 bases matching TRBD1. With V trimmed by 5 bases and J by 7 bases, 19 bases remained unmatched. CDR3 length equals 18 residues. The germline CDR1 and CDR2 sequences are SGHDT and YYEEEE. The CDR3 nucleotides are TGTGCCAGCAGTCTCCTCCGGGACAGGGTTCGCGGGCCGAACACCATATATTTT. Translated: CASSLLRDRVRGPNTIYF.

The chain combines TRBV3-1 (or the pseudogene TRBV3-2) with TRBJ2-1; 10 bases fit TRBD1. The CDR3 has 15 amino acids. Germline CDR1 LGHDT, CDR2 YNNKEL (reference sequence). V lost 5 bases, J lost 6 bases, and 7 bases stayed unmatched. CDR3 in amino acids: CASSNTWTGGNEQFF. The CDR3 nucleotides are TGTGCCAGCAGCAACACTTGGACAGGGGGCAATGAGCAGTTCTTC.

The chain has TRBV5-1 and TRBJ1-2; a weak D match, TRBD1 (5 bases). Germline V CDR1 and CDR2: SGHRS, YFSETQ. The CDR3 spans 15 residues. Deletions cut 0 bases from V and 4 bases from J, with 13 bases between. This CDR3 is CASSLGTSGAYGYTF. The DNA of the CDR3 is TGCGCCAGCAGCTTGGGGACATCAGGCGCCTATGGCTACACCTTC.

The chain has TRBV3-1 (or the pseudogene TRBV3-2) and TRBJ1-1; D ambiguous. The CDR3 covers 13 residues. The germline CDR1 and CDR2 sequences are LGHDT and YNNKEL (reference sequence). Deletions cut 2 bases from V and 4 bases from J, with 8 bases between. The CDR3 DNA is TGTGCCAGCAGCCAACGGTCCGGCACTGAAGCTTTCTTT. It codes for CASSQRSGTEAFF.

This CDR3 is CASRGPGLAETQYF. The DNA for the CDR3 is TGTGCCAGTAGAGGACCGGGACTAGCAGAGACCCAGTACTTC. This rearrangement joins TRBV6-5 to TRBJ2-5, with 9 bases identical to TRBD2. V lost 9 bases and J lost 4; bases outside the gene matches: 9. Per germline, CDR1 MNHEY and CDR2 SVGAGI. The CDR3 contains 14 residues.

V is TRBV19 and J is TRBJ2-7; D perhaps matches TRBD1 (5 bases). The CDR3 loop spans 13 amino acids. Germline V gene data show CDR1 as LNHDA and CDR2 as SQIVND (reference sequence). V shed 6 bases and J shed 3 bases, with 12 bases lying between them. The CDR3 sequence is CASRKGQIYEQYF. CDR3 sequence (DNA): TGTGCCAGTAGGAAGGGGCAGATCTACGAGCAGTACTTC.

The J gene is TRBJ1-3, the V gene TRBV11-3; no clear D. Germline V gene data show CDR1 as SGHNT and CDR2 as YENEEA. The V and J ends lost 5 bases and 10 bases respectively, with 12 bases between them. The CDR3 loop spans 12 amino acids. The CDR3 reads CASSPGSETIYF. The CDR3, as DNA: TGTGCCAGCAGCCCCGGGAGTGAGACCATATATTTT.

CDR3 DNA sequence: TGTGCCAGCCTCGTTGGTGGCCTGCACACTGAAGCTTTCTTT. Translated: CASLVGGLHTEAFF. The chain carries TRBV19 and TRBJ1-1; no clear D. Trimming stripped 9 bases from V and 3 bases from J, with 17 bases between. This CDR3 spans 14 amino acids. CDR1 is LNHDA and CDR2 is SQIVND in the germline V gene (reference sequence). Together with reference TRBV19 and TRBJ1-1, the CDR3 gives the full variable domain: DGGITQSPKYLFRKEGQNVTLSCEQNLNHDAMYWYRQDPGQGLRLIYYSQIVNDFQKGDIAEGYSVSREKKESFPLTVTSAQKNPTAFYLCASLVGGLHTEAFFGQGTRLTVV.

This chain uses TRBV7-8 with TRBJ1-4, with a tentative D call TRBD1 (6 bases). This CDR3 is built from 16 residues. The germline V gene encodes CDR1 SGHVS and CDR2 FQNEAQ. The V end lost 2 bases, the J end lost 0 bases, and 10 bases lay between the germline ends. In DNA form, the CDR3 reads TGTGCCAGCAGCTTACTTCAGGGGACAACTAATGAAAAACTGTTTTTT. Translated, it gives CASSLLQGTTNEKLFF.